This TCR beta chain was obtained from a study of shared T cell receptors in the human thymus. TCRdb keeps only in-frame clones here, not all; method: immunoSEQ multiplex PCR. The repertoire consists of 550,000 to 800,000 clones, with approximately 83% occurring once and the leading ten covering more than 0.01%. CDR1 is LGHNA, CDR2 YSLEER, per germline. This CDR3 spans 16 amino acids. The same sample was also studied in work on human thymus T cells. That source adds: Thymic material originated from resections removed in the course of corrective heart surgery. Apparent bias marked the V and J gene usage of thymic and blood repertoires.

Sequenced sample: thymocytes. The chain joins TRBV4-3 to TRBJ2-5; 8 nucleotides align to TRBD1. With the DNA end fitting TRBJ2-7 better, the J assignment may be wrong. The TCR comes from a girl under two years old with a congenital heart defect. CDR3 coding DNA: TGCGCCAGCAGCCTTCAGACAGGGGCCGAGACCTACGAGCAGTACTTC. Translated, it gives CASSLQTGAETYEQYF.